This record concerns one T cell receptor beta chain sequence. Its antigen is currently unknown. Extraction and reverse transcription of RNA yielded cDNA as the sequencing template. Assay: immunoSEQ multiplex PCR; the TCRdb copy retains only in-frame clones and omits some. The data hold roughly 250,000 clones, with around two thirds observed a single time. The entry originates in a study of CD8+ T cells in alopecia areata. Samples from alopecia areata patients were lesional scalp punch biopsies and peripheral blood. General study findings and limits: Higher clonality than in normal scalp was seen in lesional scalp, especially alopecia totalis/universalis.

The source material was CD4+ T cells sorted from blood, sampled at week 0. The clonotype originates from a human donor with alopecia areata.

In DNA form, the CDR3 reads TGTGCCAGCAGTCCCCGAGGGGGCCCGCTCCTACGCTATGGCTACACCTTC. It translates to CASSPRGGPLLRYGYTF. The V call is TRBV27, the J call TRBJ1-2; TRBD1 matches at 7 bases. The V segment lost 5 bases and the J segment 4 bases; nucleotides outside the gene matches: 16. The CDR3 spans 17 residues. Germline CDR1 MNHEY, CDR2 SMNVEV (reference sequence).